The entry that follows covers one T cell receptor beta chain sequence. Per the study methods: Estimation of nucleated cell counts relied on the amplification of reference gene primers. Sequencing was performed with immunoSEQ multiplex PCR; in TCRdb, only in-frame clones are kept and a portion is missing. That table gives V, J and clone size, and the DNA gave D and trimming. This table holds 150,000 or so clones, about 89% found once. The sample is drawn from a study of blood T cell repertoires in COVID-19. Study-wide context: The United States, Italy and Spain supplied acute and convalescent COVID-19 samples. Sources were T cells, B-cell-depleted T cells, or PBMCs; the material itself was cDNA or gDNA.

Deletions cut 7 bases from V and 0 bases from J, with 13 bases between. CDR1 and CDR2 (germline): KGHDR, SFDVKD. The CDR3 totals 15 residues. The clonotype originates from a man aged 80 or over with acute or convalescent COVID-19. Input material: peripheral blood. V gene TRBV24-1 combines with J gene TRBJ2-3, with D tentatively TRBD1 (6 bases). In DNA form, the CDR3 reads TGTGCCACCAGCCTGACAGGTACTAGCACAGATACGCAGTATTTT. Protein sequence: CATSLTGTSTDTQYF.